These 6 T cell receptor beta chains share one sample of origin, sequenced in a study of PD-L1 blockade in urothelial cancer. Method: immunoSEQ multiplex PCR; TCRdb's copy keeps in-frame clones and lacks some. The sample consists of about 40,000 clones, 82% of them appearing once. The source was PBMCs, collected around atezolizumab (anti-PD-L1) treatment. The receptors stem from a man in his 60s with urothelial cancer.

This chain connects TRBV7-9 to TRBJ1-2; D may be TRBD1 (5 bases). CDR1 and CDR2 from the germline V gene are SEHNR and FQNEAQ (reference sequence). Trimming pared 1 base from V and 3 bases from J, leaving 15 bases between. This CDR3 is built from 16 residues. The chain's CDR3 is CASSLVGAGWDYGYTF. CDR3 coding DNA: TGTGCCAGCAGCTTAGTCGGCGCAGGGTGGGACTATGGCTACACCTTC.

The gene calls are TRBV5-1 and TRBJ2-3; weak D call: TRBD2 (5 bases). V lost 0 bases and J 2 bases, leaving 7 bases between the germline ends. Per germline, CDR1 SGHRS and CDR2 YFSETQ. The CDR3 sequence is 14 residues long. CDR3 protein: CASSLERDTDTQYF. The CDR3 DNA sequence: TGCGCCAGCAGCTTGGAACGGGACACAGATACGCAGTATTTT.

Comments on this clone: This clone may be a read error of a much larger clone one base away. This chain connects TRBV6-4 to TRBJ2-1; D might be TRBD1 (5 bases). CDR1 MRHNA and CDR2 SNTAGT come from the germline V gene. Between the trimmed V and J ends, which lost 2 bases and 6 bases, there was a span of 14 bases. This CDR3 has 15 residues. The CDR3 DNA is TGTGCCAGCAGTGACCCCAGGGATTCTAGCAATGAGCAGTTCTTC. It encodes CASSDPRDSSNEQFF.

The V call is TRBV27, the J call TRBJ2-6; TRBD1 aligns across 9 bases. Germline V lookup: CDR1 MNHEY, CDR2 SMNVEV (reference sequence). The CDR3 runs 16 residues. Trimming took 2 bases from V and 14 from J; bases not matched to a gene: 13. The CDR3 sequence is CASSLPTQGADTFLTF. The DNA for the CDR3 is TGTGCCAGCAGTTTACCGACACAGGGGGCTGACACCTTCCTGACTTTC.

The rearrangement links TRBV6-1 to TRBJ2-2; D might be TRBD2 (6 bases). Between the trimmed V and J ends, which lost 6 bases and 6 bases, there was a span of 17 bases. CDR1 is MNHNS and CDR2 is SASEGT in the germline V gene. CDR3 length equals 15 residues. As DNA, the CDR3 is TGTGCCAGCAGCGCCAAGACGGGGGTTGCCGGGGAGCTGTTTTTT. Translating it yields CASSAKTGVAGELFF.

The rearrangement joins TRBV7-9 to TRBJ1-6; D remains ambiguous. The CDR3 consists of 13 residues. CDR1 and CDR2 from the germline V gene are SEHNR and FQNEAQ (reference sequence). Trimming removed 2 bases from V and 8 bases from J, with 7 bases in between. The CDR3 spells CASSLIRDSPLHF. CDR3 coding DNA: TGTGCCAGCAGCTTAATAAGAGATTCACCCCTCCACTTT.